This T cell receptor (beta chain) comes out of a study of CD8+ T cells in alopecia areata. Findings and caveats of the study: TCR sharing was clearer in mice than between patients, perhaps partly owing to patient HLA diversity. More clonal than normal scalp was lesional scalp, particularly alopecia totalis/universalis. Normal skin's resident alphabeta T cells are sequenced alongside lesional scalp T cells.

The sorting of PBMCs gave CD4+ and CD8+ T cells. The ends were cut back, 2 bases at V and 6 bases at J, with 13 bases in the middle. CDR3 length equals 14 residues. CDR1 is PRHDT and CDR2 is FYEKMQ in the germline V gene (reference sequence). In this sample, this clone turned up once. What it binds is unknown. RNA extraction and reverse transcription yielded cDNA as sequencing template. Profiling relied on immunoSEQ multiplex PCR, and the TCRdb table lists in-frame clones only, not all of them. This table holds about 200,000 clones, roughly three fifths found once. Sequences were obtained from CD8+ T cells sorted from blood. The TCR comes from a human donor in good health. V gene TRBV13 combines with J gene TRBJ1-2; no firm D call. CDR3 sequence reads: CASSLRGRRDGYTF. DNA of the CDR3: TGTGCCAGCAGCTTACGAGGGAGGAGAGATGGCTACACCTTC.